This TCR beta chain was documented in a study of T cells in Graves' hyperthyroidism and ophthalmopathy (dated by TCRdb to about 2019). For context, the study as a whole: Peripheral blood samples were taken at the time of initial diagnosis, prior to any treatment. A discovery cohort of roughly 96 patients, 43 with Graves' ophthalmopathy and 55 to 60 with stable Graves' hyperthyroidism, was used to find distinguishing TCR V-J signatures. Whether ophthalmopathy could be predicted prospectively was tested in an independent validation cohort made up of 18 to 20 hyperthyroidism patients plus 17 patients who later progressed to ophthalmopathy. The 75 to 100 discovery patients were divided at random into training and test sets in a 7:3 ratio. In addition, the study compared T-cell repertoires in thyroid tissue and in blood from five or six Graves' hyperthyroidism patients. Following sampling, methimazole starting at 30 mg daily was given to hyperthyroidism patients, and high-dose intravenous methylprednisolone was given to ophthalmopathy patients. TCR Vbeta CDR3 sequencing of fewer than 150 peripheral blood samples (43 ophthalmopathy, about 75 hyperthyroidism and approximately 17 progressor patients) is reported in the paper.

Stable Graves' hyperthyroidism was defined as no progression to ophthalmopathy during 18 months of follow-up. The hyperthyroidism patients were between 18 and 65 years old and newly diagnosed, with a disease duration of less than 2 months. Exclusion was applied to patients with uncontrolled infections, other autoimmune diseases, pregnancy or lactation. Diagnoses were established on the basis of clinical symptoms, serum thyroxine and TRAb, thyroid ultrasound, and orbital computed tomography. Ficoll-Paque density gradient centrifugation was used to isolate PBMCs from under 11 ml of fresh peripheral blood. Total RNA was extracted using Trizol reagent, and RNA quality was assessed on an Agilent 2100 Bioanalyzer. Inclusive of the bounding cysteine and phenylalanine, the CDR3 is 11 residues long. Of the read, only the CDR3 DNA is kept; its 33 bases are in frame from base 1. Trimming takes 6 bases from V and 5 bases from J, and the germline ends sit 7 bases apart. Taken from the germline V gene (reference sequence), the CDR1 and CDR2 loops are MNHEY and SMNVEV.

TCR beta CDR3 regions were amplified from RNA transcripts. The first round of RT-PCR for the TCR CDR3 was performed with the HTBI primer set and the Qiagen OneStep RT-PCR kit. Libraries were constructed in a second round of multiplex PCR, after which size selection and purification were performed. Paired-end sequencing of the libraries was performed with 100 bp reads on an Illumina HiSeq2000. The original methods were these. Raw data were processed with SOAPnuke, discarding reads with adapters, uncalled bases, mean Phred below 15, or no exact constant-primer or identifier match. COPE v1.2.5 was used to merge the high-quality paired reads, and each unique nucleotide sequence was defined as a clonotype. MiTCR v1.1 was used to align the clonotypes against IMGT TRBV, TRBD and TRBJ reference segments. The analysis was restricted to V-J combinations with a frequency above 0.0001, which together covered about 99% of the repertoires. A TCS score was defined as the ratio of F50 (clonal expansion) to E x V (chaos), with BLOSUM62-based TCRdist applied between CDR3 peptides within each V-J. Welch's t-statistics and random forest reduced around 510 V-J features to about 12, which were used in a naive Bayes classifier (R e1071). In-frame beta chains were kept once TCRdb had trimmed the public reads at Q25 with fastp and called clones with MiXCR. Entries are consolidated by CDR3 protein sequence, retaining the most common genes and DNA. TCRdb's processing, not the authors' own work, is the source of the V and J calls. The sample table records 550,000 to 600,000 distinct CDR3 sequences; approximately 16% of these occur just once. The ten most abundant clones make up about 18% of the sample.

Results and caveats for the whole study, not just this receptor: During validation, the model predicted progression to ophthalmopathy a median of about 5.9 months ahead of onset, with more than 55% sensitivity and more than 72% specificity. In cross-validation, a model built on a 13 V-J signature told ophthalmopathy apart from stable hyperthyroidism with approximately 91% sensitivity and about 81% specificity, and in testing the same model reached 80%/75%. No statistical method was used to fix the sample size in advance, and group allocation was not hidden from the investigators. Most expanded thyroid clonotypes (frequency above 0.001) were also found in blood, which suggests that blood repertoires may mirror thyroid immune responses.

A word on this clonotype: It lacks a known antigen. Per-base qualities were not stored, and no clone one base away is much larger.

The rearrangement combines TRBV27 with TRBJ1-1; the D gene identity is not certain. The sequence derives from a woman aged 18-35 years with Graves' hyperthyroidism. Sequencing was done on a sample of blood. The nucleotides read TGTGCCAGCAGCCAGTGGACTGAAGCTTTCTTT. This is translated as CASSQWTEAFF.